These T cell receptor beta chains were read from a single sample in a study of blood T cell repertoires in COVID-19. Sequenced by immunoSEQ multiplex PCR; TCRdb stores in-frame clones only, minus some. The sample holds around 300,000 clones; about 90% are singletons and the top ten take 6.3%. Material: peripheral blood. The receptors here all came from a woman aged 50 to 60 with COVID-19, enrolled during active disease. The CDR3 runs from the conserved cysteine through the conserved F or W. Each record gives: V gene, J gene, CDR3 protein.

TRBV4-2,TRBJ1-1,CASSNPDRRNTEAFF
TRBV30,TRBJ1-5,CAWSSGTGQPQHF
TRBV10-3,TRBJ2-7,CAISDGREVQEQYF
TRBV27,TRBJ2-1,CASSLSKSGEQFF
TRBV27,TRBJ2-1,CASNPGERVGGSIF
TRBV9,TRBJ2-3,CASSVGGLAGVTDTQYF
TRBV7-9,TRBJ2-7,CASSTWTSRNEQYF
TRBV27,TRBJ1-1,CASSLESGQGRAEAFF
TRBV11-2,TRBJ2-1,CASSPTSFLNEQFF
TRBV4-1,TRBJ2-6,CASRGSGANVLTF
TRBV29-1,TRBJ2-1,CSGWTSGRAHNEQFF
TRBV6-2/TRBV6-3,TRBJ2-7,CASSPGLAGAREQYF
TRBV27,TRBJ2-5,CASSLRPRGQETQYF
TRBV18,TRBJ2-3,CASSTQTSRQYF